These 9 T cell receptor beta chains share one sample of origin, sequenced in a study of T cells expressing NK-cell markers. TCRdb re-called the 5' RACE reads and shows each CDR3 protein once, DNA omitted. The sample includes 300,000 to 450,000 distinct CDR3 sequences. Input material: blood T cells: a sorted CD56 or NKG2C T cell subset, CD4+ or CD8+ T cells, or bulk PBMC T cells (not recorded which). These TCRs come from a man between 18 and 69 years old in good health.

The CDR3 protein is CANSLGQNIQYF. The chain combines TRBV13 with TRBJ2-4. Germline loops: CDR1 PRHDT, CDR2 FYEKMQ (reference sequence). This CDR3 has 12 residues.

The chain carries TRBV7-3 and TRBJ2-4; TCRdb proposes TRBD1, but this gene call is untestable without DNA. This CDR3 contains 14 residues. Germline values: CDR1 SGHTA, CDR2 FQGTGA. CDR3: CASSFPGAKNIQYF.

V is TRBV6-5 and J is TRBJ2-1; TCRdb indicates TRBD2, and absent DNA this call remains unverified. The CDR3 has 16 amino acids. Looked up from germline, CDR1 is MNHEY and CDR2 is SVGAGI. The CDR3 spells CASSYRQRGTYNEQFF.

The rearrangement joins TRBV3-1 to TRBJ1-2; TCRdb's D gene call, TRBD1, goes unchecked for lack of DNA. The CDR3 is made up of 14 amino acids. Germline lookup yields CDR1 LGHDT and CDR2 YNNKEL (reference sequence). CDR3 amino acids: CASSLLQGAEGYTF.

The V call is TRBV28, the J call TRBJ1-2. The CDR3 has 14 amino acids. Germline V gene lookup returns CDR1 MDHEN and CDR2 SYDVKM. The CDR3 loop is CASSLQDLAYGYTF.

The chain is built from TRBV12-3 or TRBV12-4 and TRBJ1-2. This CDR3 contains 14 residues. CDR3 residues: CASSLVVYGYGYTF.

The chain has TRBV6-5 and TRBJ1-3. Germline V gene lookup returns CDR1 MNHEY and CDR2 SVGAGI. The CDR3 sequence is 16 residues long. The CDR3 sequence is CASSYTARLSGNTIYF.

The chain carries TRBV2 and TRBJ2-2; the TRBD1 assignment by TCRdb is unverifiable without DNA. There are 13 residues in the CDR3. Germline loops: CDR1 SNHLY, CDR2 FYNNEI. CDR3 in amino acids: CASRNRASGELFF.

This chain links TRBV11-2 with TRBJ2-7; TCRdb picks TRBD2, but there is no DNA to check that call. This CDR3 is built from 15 residues. Germline V gene sequence: CDR1 SGHAT, CDR2 FQNNGV. The chain's CDR3 is CASSAFRARQDEQYF.